This T cell receptor beta chain was sequenced for a study of cytomegalovirus exposure and HLA in healthy donors. The data were produced by immunoSEQ multiplex PCR, yet TCRdb's version contains in-frame clones alone and is incomplete. The table lists roughly 280,000 clones, about 86% of them singletons, with over 0.95% in the top ten. The CDR3 length is 11 residues. The germline gives CDR1 SQVTM, CDR2 ANQGSEA. Trimming took 4 bases from V and 10 from J, leaving 13 bases between them. The chain combines TRBV29-1 with TRBJ1-1; D possibly corresponds to TRBD1 (5 bases). This TCR was sampled from a woman younger than 30 in good health and CMV-seronegative. Sequencing was performed on PBMCs. The CDR3, as DNA: TGCAGCGTTGGGCAGGGCCATGGAGCTTTCTTT. This sequence encodes CSVGQGHGAFF.